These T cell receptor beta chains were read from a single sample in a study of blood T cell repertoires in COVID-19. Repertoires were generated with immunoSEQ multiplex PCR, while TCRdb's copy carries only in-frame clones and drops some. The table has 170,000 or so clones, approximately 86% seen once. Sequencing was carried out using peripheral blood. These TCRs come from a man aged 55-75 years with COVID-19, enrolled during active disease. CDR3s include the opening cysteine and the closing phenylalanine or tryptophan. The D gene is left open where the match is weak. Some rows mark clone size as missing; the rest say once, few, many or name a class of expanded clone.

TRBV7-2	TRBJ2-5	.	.	CASSLRGAGQETQYF	TGTGCCAGCAGCCTCCGGGGGGCGGGTCAAGAGACCCAGTACTTC
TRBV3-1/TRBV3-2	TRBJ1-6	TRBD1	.	CASSPRDRVNSPLHF	TGTGCCAGCAGCCCCCGGGACAGGGTAAATTCACCCCTCCACTTT
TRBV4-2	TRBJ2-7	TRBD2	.	CASSQEGGRLTYEQYF	TGTGCCAGCAGCCAAGAGGGCGGGAGGCTTACCTACGAGCAGTACTTC
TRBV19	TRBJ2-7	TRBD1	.	CASNKGDRAYEQYF	TGTGCCAGTAACAAGGGAGACAGGGCCTACGAGCAGTACTTC
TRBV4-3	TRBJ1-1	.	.	CASSQEGSRDTEAFF	TGCGCCAGCAGCCAAGAAGGCTCTCGGGACACTGAAGCTTTCTTT
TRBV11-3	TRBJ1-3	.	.	CASSLSGNTIYF	TGTGCCAGCAGCTTGAGTGGAAACACCATATATTTT
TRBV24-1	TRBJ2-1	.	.	CATSAFVGNQFF	TGTGCCACCAGTGCCTTCGTCGGGAATCAGTTCTTC
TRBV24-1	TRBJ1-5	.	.	CATAGDLNQPQHF	TGTGCCACCGCAGGGGACCTCAATCAGCCCCAGCATTTT
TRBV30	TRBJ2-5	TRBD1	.	CAWSSYLNSGTGVGTQYF	TGTGCCTGGAGTTCCTACCTCAACTCCGGGACAGGGGTCGGGACCCAGTACTTC
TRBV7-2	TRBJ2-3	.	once	CASSLVPGRGVGDTQYF	TGTGCCAGCAGCTTAGTCCCTGGCAGGGGTGTTGGTGATACGCAGTATTTT
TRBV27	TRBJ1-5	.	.	CASSHGGSRNQPQHF	TGTGCCAGCAGTCACGGAGGATCGCGCAATCAGCCCCAGCATTTT
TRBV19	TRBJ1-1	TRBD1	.	CASSDRARGTEAFF	TGTGCCAGTAGTGACAGGGCCCGAGGGACTGAAGCTTTCTTT
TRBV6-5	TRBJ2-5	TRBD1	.	CASTGQGVPQETQYF	TGTGCCAGCACTGGACAGGGGGTGCCCCAAGAGACCCAGTACTTC
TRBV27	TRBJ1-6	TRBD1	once	CASSLSLRTGVYSPLHF	TGTGCCAGCAGTTTATCGCTACGGACAGGGGTGTATTCACCCCTCCACTTT
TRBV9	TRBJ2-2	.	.	CASSGVTRTGELFF	TGTGCCAGCAGCGGGGTTACTCGGACTGGGGAGCTGTTTTTT
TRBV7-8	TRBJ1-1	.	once	CASSLQRTVNTEAFF	TGTGCCAGCAGCTTACAAAGGACAGTAAACACTGAAGCTTTCTTT
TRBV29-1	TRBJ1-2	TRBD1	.	CSASGQGADYGYTF	TGCAGCGCCTCAGGACAGGGGGCGGACTATGGCTACACCTTC
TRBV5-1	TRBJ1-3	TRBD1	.	CASSSTGEAGNTIYF	TGCGCCAGCAGCTCAACAGGGGAGGCTGGAAACACCATATATTTT
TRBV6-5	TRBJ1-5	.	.	CASARTENSNQPQHF	TGTGCCAGCGCGAGGACAGAAAATAGCAATCAGCCCCAGCATTTT
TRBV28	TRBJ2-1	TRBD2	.	CASSSYPGLAGGYEQFF	TGTGCCAGCAGTTCGTATCCGGGACTAGCGGGGGGGTATGAGCAGTTCTTC
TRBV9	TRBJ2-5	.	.	CASSFTGEETQYF	TGTGCCAGCAGCTTCACGGGGGAAGAGACCCAGTACTTC
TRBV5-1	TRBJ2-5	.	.	CASSPTVTGQETQYF	TGCGCCAGCAGCCCCACGGTGACAGGCCAAGAGACCCAGTACTTC
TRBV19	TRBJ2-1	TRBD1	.	CASSIKGRAAPRTGVYNEQFF	TGTGCCAGTAGTATCAAAGGTCGGGCCGCCCCACGGACAGGGGTCTACAATGAGCAGTTCTTC
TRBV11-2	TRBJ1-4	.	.	CASSRGGINEKLFF	TGTGCCAGCAGCCGTGGGGGCATCAATGAAAAACTGTTTTTT
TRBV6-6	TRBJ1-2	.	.	CASSLTPEQGYTF	TGTGCCAGCAGCCTGACTCCTGAGCAGGGCTACACCTTC
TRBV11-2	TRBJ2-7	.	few	CASSFDRGEQYF	TGTGCCAGCAGCTTTGATAGGGGCGAGCAGTACTTC
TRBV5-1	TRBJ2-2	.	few	CASSLQGPHTGELFF	TGCGCCAGCAGCTTACAGGGCCCACACACCGGGGAGCTGTTTTTT
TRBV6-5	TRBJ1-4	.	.	CASRRGTDEKLFF	TGTGCCAGCAGACGGGGTACAGATGAAAAACTGTTTTTT
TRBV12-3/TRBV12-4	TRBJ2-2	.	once	CASSQGTGELFF	TGTGCCAGCAGTCAGGGCACCGGGGAGCTGTTTTTT
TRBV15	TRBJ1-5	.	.	CATSRDRPGAPNQPQHF	TGTGCCACCAGCAGAGATCGTCCAGGGGCCCCTAATCAGCCCCAGCATTTT
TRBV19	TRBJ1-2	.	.	CASSIGANYGYTF	TGTGCCAGTAGTATCGGAGCTAACTATGGCTACACCTTC
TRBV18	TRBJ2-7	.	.	CASSPNSNEQYF	TGTGCCAGCTCACCGAACTCAAACGAGCAGTACTTC
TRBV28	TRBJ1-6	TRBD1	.	CASTSGQGNNSPLHF	TGTGCCAGCACCTCGGGACAGGGTAACAATTCACCCCTCCACTTT
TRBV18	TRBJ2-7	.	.	CASSPGSVSQRWPYEQYF	TGTGCCAGCTCACCCGGAAGCGTATCCCAGAGATGGCCCTACGAGCAGTACTTC
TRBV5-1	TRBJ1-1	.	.	CASSLWGGTEAFF	TGCGCCAGCAGCTTGTGGGGAGGGACTGAAGCTTTCTTT
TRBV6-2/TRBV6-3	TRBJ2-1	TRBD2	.	CASSRLATRSNEQFF	TGTGCCAGCAGTCGACTAGCGACGAGGAGTAATGAGCAGTTCTTC
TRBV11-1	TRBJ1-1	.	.	CASSLTVWAEAFF	TGTGCCAGCAGCTTGACAGTTTGGGCTGAAGCTTTCTTT
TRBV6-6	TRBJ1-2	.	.	CASSRDRTSYTF	TGTGCCAGCAGTCGAGACAGGACGAGCTACACCTTC
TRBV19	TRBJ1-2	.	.	CASSMSANYGYTF	TGTGCCAGTAGTATGTCAGCTAACTATGGCTACACCTTC
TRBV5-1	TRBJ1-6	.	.	CASSLETANSPLHF	TGCGCCAGCAGCTTGGAAACAGCAAATTCACCCCTCCACTTT
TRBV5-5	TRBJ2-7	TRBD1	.	CASSPGQGLNEQYF	TGTGCCAGCAGCCCGGGACAGGGCCTGAACGAGCAGTACTTC
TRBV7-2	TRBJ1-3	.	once	CASSSGGGGGNTIYF	TGTGCCAGCAGCTCCGGGGGGGGCGGTGGAAACACCATATATTTT
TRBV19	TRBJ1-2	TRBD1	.	CASSVGQVYYGYTF	TGTGCCAGTAGTGTTGGACAGGTTTACTATGGCTACACCTTC
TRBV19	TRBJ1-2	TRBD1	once	CASTTGRGLIGYTF	TGTGCCAGTACCACCGGCAGGGGGCTTATAGGCTACACCTTC
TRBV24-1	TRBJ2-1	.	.	CATSLTNNEQFF	TGTGCCACCAGTTTAACTAACAATGAGCAGTTCTTC
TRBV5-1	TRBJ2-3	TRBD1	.	CASSPWTGVSTDTQYF	TGCGCCAGCAGCCCGTGGACAGGGGTGAGCACAGATACGCAGTATTTT
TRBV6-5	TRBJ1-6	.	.	CASSYSREVYNSPLHF	TGTGCCAGCAGTTACTCCAGGGAAGTCTATAATTCACCCCTCCACTTT
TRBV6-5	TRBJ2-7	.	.	CASRVDPTRGQYF	TGTGCCAGCAGAGTCGATCCTACGCGGGGGCAGTACTTC